These T cell receptor beta chains were read from a single sample in a study of control samples from healthy donors and cancer patients. This table comes from immunoSEQ multiplex PCR, and its TCRdb copy is limited to in-frame clones, with some not included. The table lists approximately 100,000 clones, around 88% of them singletons. Sequenced material: PBMCs. The receptor source for this set is a man aged 55 to 70 with lung cancer. Each CDR3 is given without its conserved first and last residue.

j_call v_call cdr3_aa
TRBJ1-2 TRBV7-9 ASSLGSGGYT
TRBJ1-5 TRBV2 ASKWDSNQPQH
TRBJ2-1 TRBV27 ASSSGTSGGEQF
TRBJ2-2 TRBV7-3 ASSPGAGGGTGELF
TRBJ1-5 TRBV5-1 ASSLGTLDQPQH
TRBJ2-3 TRBV29-1 SVEIPGPYTDTQY
TRBJ2-5 TRBV10-3 AISEGTSGQETQY
TRBJ1-1 TRBV2 ASSGGRVDTEAF
TRBJ1-6 TRBV5-5 ASSLYRGLALSYNSPLH
TRBJ1-6 TRBV5-1 ASSVDRADNSPLH
TRBJ1-2 TRBV4-2 ASSQEVSGLGGYT
TRBJ2-7 TRBV18 ASSPRTSYEQY
TRBJ2-1 TRBV5-1 ASSFLPGDNEQF
TRBJ2-7 TRBV7-7 ASSLLAGLNYEQY
TRBJ1-1 TRBV5-6 ASSLPRGTYTEAF
TRBJ1-1 TRBV27 ASSFRRGSTEAF
TRBJ1-2 TRBV3-1/TRBV3-2 ASSQAGGYT
TRBJ2-3 TRBV18 ASSPYTTDTQY
TRBJ2-3 TRBV5-6 ASSLADTQY
TRBJ2-1 TRBV7-3 ASSLNPGSEQF
TRBJ2-6 TRBV6-5 AIKGSSGANVLT
TRBJ1-4 TRBV30 AWSVRNPPEKLF
TRBJ2-6 TRBV6-1 ASSVSWGSGANVLT
TRBJ1-1 TRBV15 ATSRITDFDTEAF
TRBJ1-6 TRBV5-1 ASSLGVTDSYSNSPLH
TRBJ2-2 TRBV5-5 ASSRKTGTNTGELF
TRBJ2-7 TRBV18 ASSYGLAGYEQY
TRBJ2-2 TRBV10-2 ASRTGGSMAGELF
TRBJ2-1 TRBV13 ASSSLGTGDYNEQF
TRBJ1-2 TRBV27 ASSLAGTSYGYT
TRBJ2-2 TRBV11-3 ASSIYLRQVNTGELF
TRBJ2-2 TRBV5-1 ASSLDRVGTGELF
TRBJ1-1 TRBV7-3 ASSPAGESTEAF
TRBJ1-3 TRBV30 AWGDRPSGNTIY
TRBJ1-5 TRBV28 ASSFPQSNQPQH
TRBJ2-7 TRBV3-1/TRBV3-2 ASSRHSAGGGYEQY
TRBJ2-1 TRBV19 ASSIITGGRDEQF
TRBJ1-4 TRBV2 ASSEWTVEKLF
TRBJ2-2 TRBV6-5 ASSYGAGTGELF
TRBJ1-2 TRBV6-6 ASSPLQPEAQGFGNYGYT
TRBJ2-5 TRBV18 ASKGPQETQY
TRBJ2-3 TRBV13 ASSLRSSTDTQY
TRBJ2-1 TRBV18 ASSLTGTINEQF
TRBJ1-1 TRBV27 ASSLNRNTEAF
TRBJ2-3 TRBV5-1 ASSGGGPNTQY